Listed here is a single TCR beta chain. Its antigen is unknown. The record has no base qualities; no much larger clone is one base away. This sample was included in a study of blood T cell repertoires in COVID-19 (TCRdb year 2020). For context, the study as a whole: Samples from collaborators originated in the United States, Italy and Spain and spanned both the acute and convalescent phases of COVID-19. Subjects who had been exposed to COVID-19, were actively infected with it, or had recovered from it provided the deeply sampled blood TCRbeta repertoires that made up the dataset. Sample metadata almost always included a de-identified subject ID, COVID-19 status, age in years and sex. Where HLA class I and class II types were available, the types were taken from metadata supplied by the sample provider, not from assay-based typing. Samples were obtained from the ongoing ImmuneRACE study (first 160 participants) and from 1,000 to 1,500 subjects provided by 6 global collaborators. The prospective study material was composed of cDNA or gDNA derived from T cells, B-cell-depleted T cells, or PBMCs. The repertoires were made available in a free public database intended to serve as a resource for research on the immune response to SARS-CoV-2.

TCRbeta CDR3 regions were amplified from genomic DNA using the immunoSEQ Assay, a bias-controlled multiplex PCR. Concerning the study's data processing: Within the assay, amplification of reference gene primers was used to estimate how many nucleated cells each sample contained. To quantify the absolute abundance of each unique TCRbeta CDR3 rearrangement, sequence reads were collapsed and filtered. For each sample, productive Simpson clonality was calculated by taking the square root of Simpson's diversity index across productive rearrangements. TCRdb obtained this table from immuneACCESS and retained in-frame rearrangements with V and J assigned. These tables miss some clones; where compared with another copy, unresolved V genes account for less than half of the shortfall, and the remainder is unexplained. V and J calls and clone size come straight from that table; D and trimming were deduced from the DNA. This sample is represented by 200,000 to 250,000 clones; around 83% of them were singletons. The ten largest account for around 7.2% of the sample.

The full study reports these points: Clinical and demographic metadata were provided uncurated, with the amount varying by source and participant.

The trim is 8 bases for V and 7 bases for J, with a gap of 20 bases between the germline ends. The CDR3 runs 13 amino acids, cysteine and phenylalanine included. Only the CDR3 region is kept as DNA, spanning 39 bases read in frame from base 1. CDR1 is given as SQVTM and CDR2 as ANQGSEA, both from the germline V gene. Each collaborating institution followed its own protocols to collect whole blood in K2EDTA tubes. Collaborator samples were shipped for TCRbeta analysis as frozen whole blood, isolated PBMCs, or DNA extracted from either sample type. The sequence joins TRBV29-1 to TRBJ1-2; the D gene is not confidently resolved. The origin of this receptor is a woman in her fifties or sixties with acute or convalescent COVID-19. The specimen sequenced was peripheral blood. The nucleotide sequence reads TGCAGCATATCCCATGGTACGGGTTCTGGCTACACCTTC. Translated, this gives CSISHGTGSGYTF.